The TCR beta chain described here comes from a study of T cell responses to AZD1222 COVID-19 vaccine. Overall study findings and caveats: Nearly half of spike-specific TCRs reportedly target unmutated variant regions. After two AZD1222 doses, spike-specific TCR breadth and depth rose versus day 0.

Produced via immunoSEQ multiplex PCR; TCRdb's table is partial and in-frame only. The sample has 90,000 to 120,000 clones; 80% to 95% are singletons. Worth noting for this clone: Antigen: not known.

The ends were cut back, 8 bases at V and 1 base at J, with 8 bases in the middle. This CDR3 contains 13 residues. Germline assignment: CDR1 KGHDR and CDR2 SFDVKD. The chain has TRBV24-1 and TRBJ2-1; the D gene is possibly TRBD2 (5 bases). The sequenced sample was peripheral blood, obtained 28 days after the second AZD1222 dose. The receptor comes from an adult who received the AZD1222 COVID-19 vaccine. The CDR3 sequence is CATTSGSYNEQFF. CDR3 bases: TGTGCCACCACATCGGGATCCTACAATGAGCAGTTCTTC.